This is a list of T cell receptor beta chains from one sample in a study of blood T cell repertoires in COVID-19. Assay: immunoSEQ multiplex PCR; the TCRdb copy retains only in-frame clones and omits some. The repertoire includes over 250,000 clones, about 89% of them detected once, and over 7.5% sits in the top ten. Source material: PBMCs or T cells enriched from blood (not recorded which). The receptors stem from a man in his forties who had recovered from COVID-19. Each CDR3 is given with its conserved first and last residue. D genes are given only for firm matches. Not every row has a clone size; where given, it reads once, few, many or a size class.

>few|.|TRBJ2-7|TRBV27|15
TGTGCCAGCAGTTCCTACGGTGGTGAAACCTACGAGCAGTACTTC
CASSSYGGETYEQYF
>.|TRBD1|TRBJ2-3|TRBV7-3|16
TGTGCCAGCAGCTTACCAGGACAGGGTCGCGCAGATACGCAGTATTTT
CASSLPGQGRADTQYF
>once|.|TRBJ1-1|TRBV6-5|11
TGTGCCAGCCTGGGGATAGGGGCAGCTTTCTTT
CASLGIGAAFF
>.|TRBD2|TRBJ2-1|TRBV10-1|18
TGCGCCAGCAGTCCCAATGACGGGGGGGGCCAATCAGACAATGAGCAGTTCTTC
CASSPNDGGGQSDNEQFF
>.|.|TRBJ2-1|TRBV10-3|14
TGTGCCATCACCCCTGAGGACTCCTACAATGAGCAGTTCTTC
CAITPEDSYNEQFF
>.|TRBD1|TRBJ1-5|TRBV7-9|18
TGTGCCAGCAGCTCGGTAGGGGGACAGGGCTATAGCAATCAGCCCCAGCATTTT
CASSSVGGQGYSNQPQHF
>.|.|TRBJ2-2|TRBV2|14
TGTGCCAGCACGGGCAGGGCCGGCACCGGGGAGCTGTTTTTT
CASTGRAGTGELFF
>.|.|TRBJ1-2|TRBV15|14
TGTGCCACCAGCAGAGCTGACAGCTCATATGGCTACACCTTC
CATSRADSSYGYTF
>.|TRBD1|TRBJ2-3|TRBV19|15
TGTGCCAGTAGTCGCGGACAGGGGGCAGCGAATACGCAGTATTTT
CASSRGQGAANTQYF
>.|.|TRBJ2-1|TRBV9|15
TGTGCCAGCAGCGGAGGCCGTAGAGCCTACAATGAGCAGTTCTTC
CASSGGRRAYNEQFF
>.|.|TRBJ2-7|TRBV19|15
TGTGCCACCACCCGACAAGGGGGGGCGTACGACGAGCAGTACTTC
CATTRQGGAYDEQYF
>.|TRBD1|TRBJ1-4|TRBV5-1|16
TGCGCCAGCAGCTTGGTATCGGGACAGCCGAATGAAAAACTGTTTTTT
CASSLVSGQPNEKLFF
>.|TRBD2|TRBJ2-7|TRBV3-1/TRBV3-2|15
TGTGCCAGCAGCCAAGGAGCGGGGGGTGTACGCGAGCAGTACTTC
CASSQGAGGVREQYF
>.|TRBD2|TRBJ2-7|TRBV6-5|14
TGTGCCAGCACTAAGCGGGGCCCTTCCTACGAGCAGTACTTC
CASTKRGPSYEQYF
>.|TRBD1|TRBJ1-2|TRBV18|17
TGTGCCAGCTCACCTAGTGTCGACTCGGGACAGGGCGGTGGCTACACCTTC
CASSPSVDSGQGGGYTF
>.|TRBD1|TRBJ1-5|TRBV9|14
TGTGCCAGCAGCATTGGACAGGACAATCAGCCCCAGCATTTT
CASSIGQDNQPQHF
>few|TRBD1|TRBJ2-2|TRBV6-1|16
TGTGCCAGCAGTGATGGGACAGGGACTCTTACCGGGGAGCTGTTTTTT
CASSDGTGTLTGELFF
>.|TRBD1|TRBJ2-2|TRBV18|16
TGTGCCAGCTCACCACTTGGACAGGCGAACACCGGGGAGCTGTTTTTT
CASSPLGQANTGELFF
>.|TRBD1|TRBJ1-3|TRBV7-9|18
TGTGCCAGCAGCTTACCGGGACAGCTAATACTCTCTGGAAACACCATATATTTT
CASSLPGQLILSGNTIYF
>.|.|TRBJ2-1|TRBV29-1|12
TGCAGCGTTGATGTCCGAGGCAATGAGCAGTTCTTC
CSVDVRGNEQFF
>.|TRBD1|TRBJ2-7|TRBV9|13
TGTGCCAGCAGCGCCGGGACAGGGAGCGAGCAGTACTTC
CASSAGTGSEQYF
>.|.|TRBJ1-1|TRBV29-1|12
TGCAGCGTTGAGTCTGTGAACACTGAAGCTTTCTTT
CSVESVNTEAFF
>.|TRBD2|TRBJ2-1|TRBV19|14
TGTGCCAGTTCTAAACTAGCGGGAGAGACCCAGCAGTTCTTC
CASSKLAGETQQFF
>.|.|TRBJ1-6|TRBV7-9|16
TGTGCCAGCAGCTTATATCCGGGACACTATAATTCACCCCTCCACTTT
CASSLYPGHYNSPLHF
>.|TRBD2|TRBJ2-7|TRBV7-9|15
TGTGCCAGCAGCAGAGGACTAGCTGAATCCTACGAGCAGTACTTC
CASSRGLAESYEQYF
>.|TRBD1|TRBJ2-7|TRBV3-1/TRBV3-2|14
TGTGCCAGCCGACGAAAAGGACAGGGCAACGAGCAGTACTTC
CASRRKGQGNEQYF
>.|.|TRBJ2-2|TRBV21-1|16
TGTGCCAGCAGCACACCGGGACAGGGGGAAACCGGGGAGCTGTTTTTT
CASSTPGQGETGELFF
>few|TRBD2|TRBJ2-3|TRBV7-3|15
TGTGCCAGCAGCTTAACTAGCGGGAGCACAGATACGCAGTATTTT
CASSLTSGSTDTQYF
>.|.|TRBJ1-1|TRBV28|13
TGTGCCAGCAGTATCCAATTGAACACTGAAGCTTTCTTT
CASSIQLNTEAFF
>.|TRBD1|TRBJ2-7|TRBV10-1|14
TGCGCCAGCAGTGAGGACAGGGGGCTCAGCGAGCAGTACTTC
CASSEDRGLSEQYF
>few|.|TRBJ1-2|TRBV30|14
TGTGCCTGGATATTCCCAAACCAGCGGAATGGCTACACCTTC
CAWIFPNQRNGYTF
>.|TRBD2|TRBJ2-7|TRBV14|15
TGTGCCAGCAGCCAGCAAGCGGGGGGACCCTACGAGCAGTACTTC
CASSQQAGGPYEQYF
>once|.|TRBJ2-2|TRBV24-1|17
TGTGCCACCAGTGACCCTAGTCGGGGGAAACGCGCCGGGGAGCTGTTTTTT
CATSDPSRGKRAGELFF
>.|.|TRBJ1-4|TRBV24-1|15
TGTGCCACCAGTGATCCCAACGTCGGGGATGAAAAACTGTTTTTT
CATSDPNVGDEKLFF
>once|TRBD1|TRBJ2-4|TRBV25-1|13
TGTGCCAGCAGTGGGGGACAGCTAGACATTCAGTACTTC
CASSGGQLDIQYF
>.|.|TRBJ2-5|TRBV9|16
TGTGCCAGCAGCGTAGGGGGTCAGGGCGTCCAAGAGACCCAGTACTTC
CASSVGGQGVQETQYF
>.|TRBD1|TRBJ1-2|TRBV11-1|13
TGTGCCAGCAGCTTATCAGGGGGCAATGGCTACACCTTC
CASSLSGGNGYTF
>.|TRBD1|TRBJ1-2|TRBV15|17
TGTGCCACCAGCAGAGATGGAGGGTCGGGACAGGGGTATGGCTACACCTTC
CATSRDGGSGQGYGYTF
>once|.|TRBJ1-4|TRBV5-4|15
TGTGCCAGCAGCTTGGTCGGGGTTACTAATGAAAAACTGTTTTTT
CASSLVGVTNEKLFF
>.|.|TRBJ1-1|TRBV19|13
TGTGCCAGTAGTACCAACAGAGACACTGAAGCTTTCTTT
CASSTNRDTEAFF
>.|.|TRBJ1-1|TRBV6-5|15
TGTGCCAGCAGTTACTCGTCAGGAGGGAGAACTGAAGCTTTCTTT
CASSYSSGGRTEAFF
>once|.|TRBJ1-1|TRBV19|14
TGTGCCAGTAGTCCGCAAACAGGAAACACTGAAGCTTTCTTT
CASSPQTGNTEAFF
>once|.|TRBJ1-3|TRBV5-8|15
TGTGCCAGCAGCTACTGGACAGTCTCTGGAAACACCATATATTTT
CASSYWTVSGNTIYF
>.|.|TRBJ2-3|TRBV28|14
TGTGCCAGCAGTGTAGGGACTTCCACAGATACGCAGTATTTT
CASSVGTSTDTQYF
>once|.|TRBJ2-2|TRBV6-1|18
TGTGCCAGCAGTGAATCACGCAGAGGGTCCGGGGTTGAGGGGGAGCTGTTTTTT
CASSESRRGSGVEGELFF
>.|.|TRBJ2-1|TRBV27|16
TGTGCCAGCAGTCCCTCCGCGATGAGCTCCTACAATGAGCAGTTCTTC
CASSPSAMSSYNEQFF
>.|.|TRBJ2-7|TRBV10-3|17
TGTGCCATCAGTGACCCAGTTCAGGGCAGAAGCTCCTACGAGCAGTACTTC
CAISDPVQGRSSYEQYF
>.|.|TRBJ2-7|TRBV7-9|11
TGTGCCAGCAGCTCGTTCTACGAGCAGTACTTC
CASSSFYEQYF
>.|TRBD1|TRBJ1-2|TRBV5-1|12
TGCGCCAGCAGCCTCGACAGGGGGAGCTACACCTTC
CASSLDRGSYTF
>.|.|TRBJ2-1|TRBV9|16
TGTGCCAGCAGCGTAGTTGCAGGCTACTCCTACAATGAGCAGTTCTTC
CASSVVAGYSYNEQFF
>.|TRBD2|TRBJ2-1|TRBV19|15
TGTGCCAGTCGGGGGGTCGGGGACTCCTACAATGAGCAGTTCTTC
CASRGVGDSYNEQFF
>.|TRBD2|TRBJ2-1|TRBV6-5|14
TGTGCCAGCAAGGGACTAGCGGGGTACAATGAGCAGTTCTTC
CASKGLAGYNEQFF